This T cell receptor (beta chain) was sequenced for a study of blood T cell repertoires in COVID-19. Participant-reported clinical history was the basis for cohort assignment. Cohort 3 recovery required two negative PCRs, clearance, or symptom resolution. In the original workflow: Nucleated cell counts were estimated from reference gene primer amplification. Clones were read by immunoSEQ multiplex PCR, and TCRdb kept only the in-frame ones, dropping some. V and J calls plus clone size are reproduced from that table; the DNA served to infer D and trimming. The sample has more than 300,000 clones, 80% to 95% seen once. V dropped 4 bases and J dropped 5 bases, with 16 bases sitting between them. The CDR3 length is 15 residues. Per germline, CDR1 MDHEN and CDR2 SYDVKM.

The receptor's source is a woman aged 25 to 39 who had recovered from COVID-19. The chain is built from TRBV28 and TRBJ2-3; tentative D call: TRBD2 (7 bases). Sequenced: PBMCs or T cells enriched from blood (not recorded which). The CDR3 bases are TGTGCCAGCAGTTCCTTCAGGGGCGGGAGAGATACGCAGTATTTT. Its protein product is CASSSFRGGRDTQYF.